This passage covers 22 T cell receptor beta chains from one sample sequenced in a study of brain metastases from non-small cell lung cancer. Sequencing used immunoSEQ multiplex PCR; TCRdb keeps in-frame clones, though not all of them. Of over a thousand clones listed, 81% are singletons. The sequenced sample was tumor-adjacent normal tissue. The source of these receptors is a donor at least 40 years old with non-small cell lung cancer.

The rearrangement uses TRBV5-1 and TRBJ1-4; D gene ambiguous. Trimming removed 0 bases at V and 4 bases at J, with 10 bases between. Germline-derived CDR1 and CDR2 are SGHRS and YFSETQ. The CDR3 extends over 15 amino acids. CDR3 in amino acids: CASSLDGLLNEKLFF. DNA for the CDR3: TGCGCCAGCAGCTTGGACGGACTCCTTAATGAAAAACTGTTTTTT. The variable domain in full, with the rest retrieved from reference TRBV5-1 and TRBJ1-4, is KAGVTQTPRYLIKTRGQQVTLSCSPISGHRSVSWYQQTPGQGLQFLFEYFSETQRNKGNFPGRFSGRQFSNSRSEMNVSTLELGDSALYLCASSLDGLLNEKLFFGSGTQLSVL.

V gene TRBV30 combines with J gene TRBJ1-1; 8 nucleotides agree with TRBD1. J lost 4 bases, V lost 4 bases, and 8 bases had no gene match. There are 14 residues in the CDR3. Germline CDR1 GTSNPN, CDR2 SVGIG (reference sequence). DNA of the CDR3: TGTGCCTGGACGCAGGGGGCAGGGAGCACTGAAGCTTTCTTT. As protein: CAWTQGAGSTEAFF.

With regard to this clone: Germline and junction disagree at one end, which may indicate a read error. J is TRBJ2-5 and V is TRBV18; tentatively, D is TRBD2 (6 bases). The germline gives CDR1 KGHSH, CDR2 LQKENI. The CDR3 is made up of 14 amino acids. The CDR3 loop reads CASLPPTSRETQYF. CDR3 bases: TGTGCCAGCTTACCACCCACTAGCCGGGAGACCCAGTACTTC.

This clone showed up just a few times. The J gene is TRBJ2-3, the V gene TRBV3-1 (or the pseudogene TRBV3-2); D not certain. The CDR3 runs 15 residues. Trimming shortened V by 0 bases and J by 0 bases, and 7 bases separated the two germline ends. Germline CDR1 is LGHDT and CDR2 is YNNKEL (reference sequence). For the CDR3, the DNA is TGTGCCAGCAGCCAAGAAAGGACCAGCACAGATACGCAGTATTTT. Residues: CASSQERTSTDTQYF.

The CDR3 DNA is TGCAGCGTTCATTCAGCGGAAGTTTTAAACAATGAGCAGTTCTTC. This sequence encodes CSVHSAEVLNNEQFF. The chain is built from TRBV29-1 and TRBJ2-1, with a tentative D call TRBD2 (5 bases). The CDR3 consists of 15 residues. Germline V gene data show CDR1 as SQVTM and CDR2 as ANQGSEA. V was shortened by 5 bases and J by 5 bases, with 19 bases between the two germline ends.

The chain carries TRBV28 and TRBJ1-6, with D maybe TRBD1 (6 bases). Trimming removed 3 bases at V and 13 bases at J, with 13 bases between. The CDR3 sequence is 13 residues long. The V gene's germline CDR1 is MDHEN and CDR2 SYDVKM. In nucleotides, the CDR3 is TGTGCCAGCAGTTTGGGGGGCACGGATCCCCTCCACTTT. This gives the protein CASSLGGTDPLHF.

V usage is TRBV21-1 and J usage is TRBJ2-7; the table's D gene call, TRBD2, was not cross checked with the DNA. TRBV21-1 is a pseudogene. The CDR3 length is 16 residues. CDR3: CASSIGGGDTAYEQYF. In nucleotides, the CDR3 is TGTGCCAGCAGCATCGGGGGAGGGGACACTGCCTACGAGCAGTACTTC.

The chain joins TRBV19 to TRBJ2-2; D call uncertain. The V and J ends lost 6 bases and 5 bases respectively, with 13 bases between them. The CDR3 loop spans 14 amino acids. Germline lookup yields CDR1 LNHDA and CDR2 SQIVND (reference sequence). The CDR3 here is CASSPFRGTGELFF. CDR3 nucleotide sequence: TGTGCCAGTAGCCCTTTTCGAGGTACCGGGGAGCTGTTTTTT.

This clone occurred a few times. At one end the junction does not follow the germline gene, possibly because of a read error. The chain links TRBV19 to TRBJ1-6; D ambiguous. Looked up from germline, CDR1 is LNHDA and CDR2 is SQIVND (reference sequence). CDR3 length equals 15 residues. The CDR3 bases are TGTGCCAGTAGTATAGTCGGGGTGAGGAATTTACCCCTCCACTTT. This gives the protein CASSIVGVRNLPLHF.

Sample share makes this clone large. The rearrangement joins TRBV28 to TRBJ1-1, with D uncertain. The CDR3 runs to 13 residues. Germline CDR1 is MDHEN and CDR2 is SYDVKM. The V and J ends lost 5 bases and 4 bases respectively, with 11 bases between them. CDR3 residues: CASSLGQATEAFF. Written as DNA, the CDR3 is TGTGCCAGCAGTCTCGGTCAGGCCACTGAAGCTTTCTTT.

This clone was recorded once. This may be a read error, as it is one base from a much larger clone. The chain employs TRBV19 and TRBJ1-1; no definite D call. V lost 6 bases and J 1 base, leaving 12 bases between the germline ends. Germline V gene sequence: CDR1 LNHDA, CDR2 SQIVND (reference sequence). This CDR3 comprises 14 residues. CDR3 residues: CASSLNGKNTEAFF. CDR3 bases: TGTGCCAGTAGCCTGAACGGGAAGAACACTGAAGCTTTCTTT.

J is TRBJ2-7 and V is TRBV11-3, with D unresolved. This CDR3 is 14 amino acids long. CDR1 is SGHNT and CDR2 is YENEEA in the germline V gene. With 3 bases removed from V and 4 bases from J, the gap between germline ends came to 13 bases. In nucleotides, the CDR3 is TGTGCCAGCAGCTTGTTTCGAGGTTCTTACGAGCAGTACTTC. Protein product: CASSLFRGSYEQYF.

The table lists this clone with a count of one. The J gene is TRBJ1-1, the V gene TRBV2, with TRBD1 as a possible D gene (6 bases). This CDR3 is 12 amino acids long. V was shortened by 7 bases and J by 3 bases, with 9 bases between the two germline ends. Per the germline V gene, CDR1 is SNHLY and CDR2 is FYNNEI. CDR3 bases: TGTGCCAGCAAACAGGGAGACACTGAAGCTTTCTTT. Protein sequence: CASKQGDTEAFF. Complete variable domain (other parts from reference TRBV2 and TRBJ1-1): EPEVTQTPSHQVTQMGQEVILRCVPISNHLYFYWYRQILGQKVEFLVSFYNNEISEKSEIFDDQFSVERPDGSNFTLKIRSTKLEDSAMYFCASKQGDTEAFFGQGTRLTVV.

This sequence joins TRBV18 and TRBJ2-7, with D perhaps given as TRBD1 or TRBD2 (5 bases each). V lost 2 bases and J lost 10, with 18 bases in between. This CDR3 comprises 14 residues. Germline loops: CDR1 KGHSH, CDR2 LQKENI. DNA of the CDR3: TGTGCCAGCTCACCAGTTCGCATCCGGGACCCTCAGTACTTC. Amino acids: CASSPVRIRDPQYF. Filled out from reference TRBV18 and TRBJ2-7, the complete variable domain reads NAGVMQNPRHLVRRRGQEARLRCSPMKGHSHVYWYRQLPEEGLKFMVYLQKENIIDESGMPKERFSAEFPKEGPSILRIQQVVRGDSAAYFCASSPVRIRDPQYFGPGTRLTVT.

This clone is large in the sample. Distinct nucleotide sequences in the sample also encode this CDR3. The rearrangement links TRBV12-3 or TRBV12-4 to TRBJ1-2; the match to TRBD1 covers 8 bases. J was trimmed by 6 bases and V by 4 bases; bases with no gene match: 1. The CDR3 loop spans 12 amino acids. For the CDR3, the DNA is TGTGCCAGCAGTTCGACAGGGGATGGCTACACCTTC. Its translation is CASSSTGDGYTF.

V gene TRBV24-1 combines with J gene TRBJ2-7, with D perhaps matching TRBD1 (5 bases). The germline gives CDR1 KGHDR, CDR2 SFDVKD. V lost 0 bases, J lost 3 bases, and 5 bases lay in between. This CDR3 comprises 13 residues. CDR3 residues: CATSDLRGYEQYF. The CDR3, as DNA: TGTGCCACCAGTGATTTGAGGGGCTACGAGCAGTACTTC.

With regard to this clone: A read error may produce the germline difference seen at one junction end. This sample also contains other DNA sequences that code for the same CDR3. This chain joins TRBV5-4 and TRBJ2-7; maybe TRBD2 (5 bases). CDR1 and CDR2 (germline): SGHNT, YYREEE (reference sequence). This CDR3 has 14 amino acids. CDR3 region: CASSSLGSSYEQYF. In nucleotides, the CDR3 is TGTGCCAGCAGCTCCTTGGGGAGCTCCTACGAGCAGTATTTC.

Concerning this clone: One end of the junction is discordant with germline, which a read error may explain. This chain connects TRBV7-7 to TRBJ2-1, with D perhaps TRBD2 (5 bases). The germline V gene has CDR1 SSHAT and CDR2 FNYEAQ (reference sequence). CDR3 length equals 14 residues. CDR3 region: CASSLASGSHEQFF. The CDR3 coding sequence is TGTGCTAGCAGCTTAGCATCGGGGTCGCATGAGCAGTTCTTC.

This rearrangement joins TRBV6-2 or TRBV6-3 to TRBJ2-5; 7 nucleotides agree with TRBD2. V shed 4 bases and J 5 bases; nucleotides not matched to a gene: 7. Germline assignment: CDR1 MNHEY and CDR2 SVGEGT. The CDR3 contains 14 residues. Written as DNA, the CDR3 is TGTGCCAGCAGTTCCGGGCGGGAGTCGGAGACCCAGTACTTC. This codes for CASSSGRESETQYF.

V and J are TRBV6-1 and TRBJ2-5; 10 bases agree with TRBD2. Germline V gives CDR1 MNHNS, CDR2 SASEGT. The CDR3 extends over 15 amino acids. Trimming at V came to 0 bases and at J to 4 bases, leaving 2 bases not matched to a gene. The DNA for the CDR3 is TGTGCCAGCAGTGAAGCTAGCGGGAGGCCAGAGACCCAGTACTTC. Translated: CASSEASGRPETQYF.

The rearrangement uses TRBV19 and TRBJ2-1; 7 bases map to TRBD1. Trimming at V came to 2 bases and at J to 2 bases, leaving 0 bases not matched to a gene. The length of the CDR3 is 14 residues. Per germline, CDR1 LNHDA and CDR2 SQIVND (reference sequence). Here the CDR3 DNA reads TGTGCCAGTAGTATACAGGGGGCCTACAATGAGCAGTTCTTC. This sequence encodes CASSIQGAYNEQFF.

This chain connects TRBV19 to TRBJ2-1; 10 nucleotides align to TRBD1. The CDR3 totals 15 residues. CDR1 and CDR2 (germline): LNHDA, SQIVND (reference sequence). Trimming at V came to 4 bases and at J to 5 bases, leaving 5 bases not matched to a gene. In DNA form, the CDR3 reads TGTGCCAGTAGTAATCCGGGACAGGGGCACAATGAGCAGTTCTTC. This codes for CASSNPGQGHNEQFF.